The 10 T cell receptor beta chains below come from one sample, sequenced in a study of Tregs in tolerant kidney transplant recipients. The assay was immunoSEQ multiplex PCR, and TCRdb's table has in-frame clones only and misses some. The sample totals over 45,000 clones. The sample was CD4+ T cells from blood, taken before the transplant. These receptors were obtained from a human donor who received a combined kidney and bone marrow transplant.

Concerning this clone: From the germline J gene comes the end of the CDR3, since the read stops 3 residues before it. The chain carries TRBV18 and TRBJ2-1; 8 bases fit TRBD2. The trim removed 6 bases at V and 2 bases at J, leaving 3 bases unmatched. The V gene's germline CDR1 is KGHSH and CDR2 LQKENI. The CDR3 spans 14 residues. CDR3: CASSATSAYNEQFF. Partial CDR3 DNA: TGTGCCAGCTCTGCGACTAGCGCCTACAATGAG.

Details on this clone: The sequenced fragment ends 3 residues before the CDR3 boundary, so the rest is inferred from the germline J gene. The V call is TRBV13, the J call TRBJ2-1; TRBD1 matches at 8 bases. CDR3 length: 16 amino acids. With 5 bases clipped from V and 4 bases from J, the junction kept 10 bases outside the gene matches. The germline gives CDR1 PRHDT, CDR2 FYEKMQ (reference sequence). CDR3 in amino acids: CASSPPRQGLYNEQFF. The CDR3 bases that were read are TGTGCCAGCAGCCCCCCTCGACAGGGGCTTTACAATGAG.

With regard to this clone: The read comes to an end 3 residues before the CDR3 does, leaving the germline J gene to fill in the end. The gene calls are TRBV20-1 and TRBJ1-5; 8 bases are a match to TRBD1. This CDR3 contains 14 residues. Germline-derived CDR1 and CDR2 are DFQATT and SNEGSKA (reference sequence). J was trimmed by 3 bases and V by 6 bases; bases with no gene match: 7. The covered CDR3 bases are TGCAGTGCCAAGACAGGGGTTGACAATCAGCCC. This sequence encodes CSAKTGVDNQP. The CDR3 in its entirety is CSAKTGVDNQPQHF.

Incomplete CDR3 DNA: TGCAGCGTTGATATTAGCGGGACATTAATCAATGAG. It specifies CSVDISGTLINE. The CDR3 as a whole reads CSVDISGTLINEQFF. This rearrangement joins TRBV29-1 to TRBJ2-1, with 8 nucleotides matching TRBD2. The CDR3 end is not reached by the read, which stops 3 residues before it; the germline J gene fills it in. Germline V lookup: CDR1 SQVTM, CDR2 ANQGSEA. The CDR3 length is 15 residues. V gave up 3 bases and J gave up 6 bases; unmatched junction bases: 10.

The CDR3 bases that were read are TGTGCCAGCAGTGCGGGACAGGGGGTCAATCAGCCC. As protein: CASSAGQGVNQP. The whole CDR3 sequence reads CASSAGQGVNQPQHF. V is TRBV2 and J is TRBJ1-5; TRBD1 matches 11 bases. The CDR3 end falls 3 residues outside the read, so it is completed with the germline J gene. The junction had 2 bases not matched to a gene; V was cut back by 4 bases and J by 3 bases. This CDR3 has 15 residues. Per germline, CDR1 SNHLY and CDR2 FYNNEI.

Note on this clone: The CDR3 extends 3 residues past the end of the read, so its final part is completed from the germline J gene. The chain couples TRBV6-2 or TRBV6-3 to TRBJ2-2; the D gene is possibly TRBD1 (5 bases). Germline loops: CDR1 MNHEY, CDR2 SVGEGT. V lost 2 bases and J lost 6, with 16 bases in between. The CDR3 totals 16 residues. CDR3 DNA (partial): TGTGCCAGCAGTTACCCAACAGGAATTACTGCCGGGGAG. Protein sequence: CASSYPTGITAGE. In full, the CDR3 is CASSYPTGITAGELFF.

With respect to this clone: The read halts 3 residues ahead of the CDR3 end, with the missing end drawn from the germline J gene. The chain employs TRBV6-1 and TRBJ2-3, with 7 positions matching TRBD1. Germline values: CDR1 MNHNS, CDR2 SASEGT. V dropped 1 base and J dropped 5; count of bases not matched to a gene: 6. CDR3 length: 15 residues. The chain's CDR3 is CASSEGPGTVDTQYF. The sequenced part of the CDR3 DNA is TGTGCCAGCAGTGAAGGACCCGGGACAGTAGATACG.

Comment on this clone: The CDR3 is cut off 3 residues early in the read; its end comes from the germline J gene. J is TRBJ2-7 and V is TRBV18; D unresolved. This CDR3 spans 16 amino acids. Germline loops: CDR1 KGHSH, CDR2 LQKENI. Deletions cut 0 bases from V and 6 bases from J, with 18 bases between. This CDR3 is CASSPPTGLVAPEQYF. The CDR3 DNA, read in part, is TGTGCCAGCTCACCACCGACCGGGTTGGTAGCCCCCGAG.

As to this clone: The missing CDR3 end, 3 residues past where the read stops, is filled in from the germline J gene. This chain links TRBV19 with TRBJ1-3, with 7 bases fitting TRBD1. The CDR3 contains 15 residues. CDR1 is LNHDA, CDR2 SQIVND, per germline (reference sequence). V lost 7 bases, J lost 0 bases, and 6 bases stayed unmatched. The sequenced part of the CDR3 DNA is TGTGCCAGTACCTACAGGGGCCGCTCTGGAAACACC. Protein: CASTYRGRSGNT. The full CDR3 is CASTYRGRSGNTIYF.

As for this clone: The sequenced fragment ends 3 residues before the CDR3 boundary, so the rest is inferred from the germline J gene. The rearrangement links TRBV30 to TRBJ1-2; D may be TRBD1 (6 bases). V was trimmed by 6 bases and J by 6 bases, leaving 14 bases between them. CDR3 size: 12 residues. The V gene's germline CDR1 is GTSNPN and CDR2 SVGIG (reference sequence). CDR3 loop: CACLIGTHGYTF. CDR3 DNA, as far as it was read: TGTGCCTGCTTGATCGGGACACATGGC.